The entry below gives a single T cell receptor beta chain sequence along with its context. Its matching antigen is unknown. Trimming removed 1 base at V and 6 bases at J, with 7 bases between. CDR1 and CDR2 from the germline V gene are SGHTA and FQGNSA. This CDR3 has 13 residues. Using immunoSEQ multiplex PCR, the repertoire was profiled, and TCRdb retains in-frame clones only, with some absent. The sample consists of about 140,000 clones, around four fifths of them appearing once. This entry comes from a study of radiation and T cells in renal cell carcinoma. Overall study results and limits: In blood, top tumor clones expanded by 2 weeks, shrinking by 4.

Noted time point: baseline pretreatment blood. Treatment reported: 15 Gy SBRT to primary tumor, nephrectomy 4 weeks later. Serial blood draws occurred at baseline and 2 and 4 weeks post-SBRT. The tumor was a clear cell renal cell carcinoma. The chain employs TRBV7-2 and TRBJ2-1; D unclear. The receptor's source is a woman aged 45 to 65 with renal cell carcinoma. This material consisted of blood, taken from a patient whose treatment included radiotherapy and nephrectomy. As DNA, the CDR3 is TGTGCCAGCAGCTTAGTTGCGGCCAATGAGCAGTTCTTC. Translating it yields CASSLVAANEQFF.